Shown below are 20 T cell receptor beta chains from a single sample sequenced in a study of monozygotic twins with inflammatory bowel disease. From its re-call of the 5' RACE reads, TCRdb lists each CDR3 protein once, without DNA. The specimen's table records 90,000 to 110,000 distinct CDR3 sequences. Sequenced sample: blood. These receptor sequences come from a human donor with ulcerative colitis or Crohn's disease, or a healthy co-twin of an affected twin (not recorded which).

CDR3: CASSPGGGSYEQYF. V usage is TRBV19 and J usage is TRBJ2-7; the D gene TCRdb calls, TRBD1, cannot be checked with no DNA. Germline CDR1 LNHDA, CDR2 SQIVND (reference sequence). The length of the CDR3 is 14 residues.

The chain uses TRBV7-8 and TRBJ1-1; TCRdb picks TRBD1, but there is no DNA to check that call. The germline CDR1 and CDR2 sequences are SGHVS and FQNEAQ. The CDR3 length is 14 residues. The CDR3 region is CASSAQGGNTEAFF.

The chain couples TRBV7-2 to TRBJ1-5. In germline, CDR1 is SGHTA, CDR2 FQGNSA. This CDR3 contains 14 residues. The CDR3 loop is CASSWGSRNQPQHF.

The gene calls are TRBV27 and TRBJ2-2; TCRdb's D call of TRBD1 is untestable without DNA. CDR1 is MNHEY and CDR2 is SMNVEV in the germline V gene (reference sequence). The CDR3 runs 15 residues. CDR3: CASSLLGGFTGELFF.

The CDR3 region is CASSSNRVDNQPQHF. The chain has TRBV12-3 or TRBV12-4 and TRBJ1-5; absent DNA, TCRdb's TRBD1 call cannot be checked. The CDR3 covers 15 residues.

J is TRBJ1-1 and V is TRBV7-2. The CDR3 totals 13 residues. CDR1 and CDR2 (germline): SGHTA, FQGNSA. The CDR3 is CASSLWMNTEAFF.

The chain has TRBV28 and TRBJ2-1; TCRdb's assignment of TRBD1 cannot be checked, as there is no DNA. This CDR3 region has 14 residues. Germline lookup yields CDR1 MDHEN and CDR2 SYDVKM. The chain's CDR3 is CASIFGQAGNEQFF.

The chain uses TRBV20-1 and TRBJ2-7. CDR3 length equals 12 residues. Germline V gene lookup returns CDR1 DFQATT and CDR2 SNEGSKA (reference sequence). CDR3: CSARVGIYEQYF.

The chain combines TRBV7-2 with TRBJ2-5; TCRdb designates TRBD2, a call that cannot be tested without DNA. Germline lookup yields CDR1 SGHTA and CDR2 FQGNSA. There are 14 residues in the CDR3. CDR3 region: CASSFQRGKETQYF.

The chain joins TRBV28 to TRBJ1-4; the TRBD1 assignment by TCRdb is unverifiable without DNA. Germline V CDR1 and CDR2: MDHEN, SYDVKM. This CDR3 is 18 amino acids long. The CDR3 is CASSLPGQGPPTNEKLFF. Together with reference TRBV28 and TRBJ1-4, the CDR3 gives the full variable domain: DVKVTQSSRYLVKRTGEKVFLECVQDMDHENMFWYRQDPGLGLRLIYFSYDVKMKEKGDIPEGYSVSREKKERFSLILESASTNQTSMYLCASSLPGQGPPTNEKLFFGSGTQLSVL.

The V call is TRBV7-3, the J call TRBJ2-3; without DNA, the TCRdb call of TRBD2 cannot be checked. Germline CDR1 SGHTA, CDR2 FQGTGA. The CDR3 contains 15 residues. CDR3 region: CASSLTSGGTDTQYF.

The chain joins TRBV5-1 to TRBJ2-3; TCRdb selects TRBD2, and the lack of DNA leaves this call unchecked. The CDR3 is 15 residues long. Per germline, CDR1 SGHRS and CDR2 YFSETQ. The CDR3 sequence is CASRQASVDTDTQYF.

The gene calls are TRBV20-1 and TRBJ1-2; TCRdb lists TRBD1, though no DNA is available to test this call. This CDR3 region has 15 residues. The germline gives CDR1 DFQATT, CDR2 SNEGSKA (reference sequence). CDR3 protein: CSALDPRTGSYGYTF.

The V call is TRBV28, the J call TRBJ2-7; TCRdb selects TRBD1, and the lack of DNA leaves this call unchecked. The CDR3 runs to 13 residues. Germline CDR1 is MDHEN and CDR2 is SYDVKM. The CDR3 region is CALGREGSYEQYF.

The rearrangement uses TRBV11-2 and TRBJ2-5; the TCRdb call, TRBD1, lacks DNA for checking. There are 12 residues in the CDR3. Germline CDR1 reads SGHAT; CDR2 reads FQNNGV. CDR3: CASSPPGRTQYF.

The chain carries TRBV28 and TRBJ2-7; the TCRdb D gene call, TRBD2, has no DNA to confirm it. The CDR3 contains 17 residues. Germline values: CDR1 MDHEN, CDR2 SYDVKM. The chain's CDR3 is CASSLPSVGIISYEQYF.

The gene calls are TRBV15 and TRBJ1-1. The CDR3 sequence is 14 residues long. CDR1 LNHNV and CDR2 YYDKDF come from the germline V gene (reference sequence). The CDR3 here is CATSRALWFTEAFF.

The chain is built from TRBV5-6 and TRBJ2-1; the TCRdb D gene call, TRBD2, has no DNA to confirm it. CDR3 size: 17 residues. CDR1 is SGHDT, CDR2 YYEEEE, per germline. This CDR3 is CASSEGTSGFNYNEQFF.

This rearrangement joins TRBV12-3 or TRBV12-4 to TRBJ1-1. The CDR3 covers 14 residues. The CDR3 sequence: CASSLRFDGTEAFF.

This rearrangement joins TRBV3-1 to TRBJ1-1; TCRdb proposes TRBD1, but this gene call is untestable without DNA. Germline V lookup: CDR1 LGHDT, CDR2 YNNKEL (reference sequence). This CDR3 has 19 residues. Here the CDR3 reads CASSQDRPVAPYLNTEAFF.